This T cell receptor beta chain came from a study of CD8 T cells in Susac syndrome. The RNA, roughly 0.45 to 1 ug, was put through reverse transcription using random hexamers. Amplification of TCR beta CDR3 was carried out by immunoSEQ multiplex PCR, which covered 54 Vbeta and 13 Jbeta segments. TCRdb ran MiXCR on the immunoSEQ multiplex PCR reads and lists one entry per CDR3 protein. The data hold 330,000 or so distinct CDR3 sequences, with 85% observed a single time. Broader study findings: Acknowledgment was made by the study that its TCR sequencing and HLA analysis involved a relatively small number of individuals.

The CDR3 length is 13 residues. V was shortened by 7 bases and J by 6 bases, with 15 bases between the two germline ends. CDR1 and CDR2 from the germline V gene are SEHNR and FQNEAQ (reference sequence). Turning to this clonotype: Its cognate antigen is unknown.

The V and J genes are TRBV7-9 and TRBJ1-2; D uncertain. This clonotype was obtained from a human donor with multiple sclerosis. Sample: CD8+ T cells from PBMCs. The CDR3, as DNA: TGTGCCAGCAAACTGGCCGCCGGGGATGGCTACACCTTC. Translated: CASKLAAGDGYTF.